These T cell receptor beta chains were read from a single sample in a study of cytomegalovirus exposure and HLA in healthy donors. TCRdb's table, derived via immunoSEQ multiplex PCR, lists solely in-frame clones and lacks some. Altogether roughly 65,000 clones are present, about 63% being singletons, with the ten largest covering less than 20%. Sequencing input: PBMCs. All receptors derive from a man aged 40-49 years in good health and CMV-seropositive. Both conserved end residues are part of each CDR3. The order of the fields is clone size, D gene, V gene, J gene, CDR3 protein, CDR3 DNA. The D gene is left open where the match is weak. Clone size is stated in some rows and not others, as once, few, many or a class when expanded.

NA	TRBD1	TRBV19	TRBJ1-4	CASRTGQGLGATNEKLFF	TGTGCCAGTAGAACCGGACAGGGACTCGGCGCAACTAATGAAAAACTGTTTTTT
once	NA	TRBV6-5	TRBJ2-7	CASSDGTLEQYF	TGTGCCAGCAGTGACGGGACTCTCGAGCAGTACTTC
NA	NA	TRBV10-3	TRBJ2-7	CAIRPDSDAYEQYF	TGTGCCATCAGGCCGGACTCAGACGCCTACGAGCAGTACTTC
medium-sized	NA	TRBV5-8	TRBJ2-6	CASSSYFGGTNVLTF	TGTGCCAGCAGCTCATATTTTGGAGGGACCAACGTCCTGACTTTC
NA	NA	TRBV9	TRBJ2-1	CASSVFANSHNEQFF	TGTGCCAGCAGCGTATTCGCCAACTCACACAATGAGCAGTTCTTC
once	TRBD1	TRBV30	TRBJ2-7	CAWGTWTGASYEQYF	TGTGCCTGGGGAACTTGGACAGGGGCATCCTACGAGCAGTACTTC
NA	NA	TRBV2	TRBJ2-1	CASSETVRQFF	TGTGCCAGCAGTGAAACGGTCCGACAGTTCTTC
once	TRBD2	TRBV7-2	TRBJ2-5	CASSPWTSGETQYF	TGTGCCAGCAGCCCATGGACTAGCGGGGAGACCCAGTACTTC
NA	NA	TRBV11-2	TRBJ2-5	CASSLANRVGETQYF	TGTGCCAGCAGCTTAGCCAACAGGGTGGGAGAGACCCAGTACTTC
once	NA	TRBV4-3	TRBJ2-7	CASSQDASSYEQYF	TGCGCCAGCAGCCAAGACGCTAGCTCCTACGAGCAGTACTTC
NA	NA	TRBV7-2	TRBJ1-5	CASSPKSGGGWGPQHF	TGTGCCAGCAGCCCCAAATCGGGAGGGGGGTGGGGGCCCCAGCATTTT
NA	TRBD1	TRBV19	TRBJ1-5	CASSFPGQGGNQPQHF	TGTGCCAGTAGTTTCCCGGGACAGGGTGGTAATCAGCCCCAGCATTTT
NA	NA	TRBV6-6	TRBJ2-1	CAICRSSYNEQFF	TGTGCCATTTGTCGGAGCTCCTACAATGAGCAGTTCTTC
NA	TRBD2	TRBV19	TRBJ2-1	CASSIAKGAGPYNEQFF	TGTGCCAGTAGTATAGCTAAGGGAGCGGGGCCCTACAATGAGCAGTTCTTC
NA	NA	TRBV6-5	TRBJ2-7	CASRWGRDYEQYF	TGTGCCAGCAGATGGGGCAGGGATTACGAGCAGTACTTC
NA	TRBD1	TRBV9	TRBJ1-1	CASSVGTGGIALTETFF	TGTGCCAGCAGCGTAGGTACAGGGGGCATAGCCCTCACTGAAACTTTCTTT
NA	TRBD2	TRBV4-3	TRBJ2-1	CASSQYGSSGRYGEQFF	TGCGCCAGCAGCCAATATGGGTCTAGCGGGAGATATGGCGAGCAGTTCTTC
NA	NA	TRBV29-1	TRBJ2-1	CSAAGDRSYNEQFF	TGCAGCGCCGCGGGGGACAGGTCCTACAATGAGCAGTTCTTC
NA	NA	TRBV9	TRBJ2-1	CASHKGGGSLNEQFF	TGTGCCAGCCATAAGGGGGGCGGGAGTTTGAATGAGCAGTTCTTC
NA	TRBD1	TRBV5-1	TRBJ2-7	CASSSRTGITYEQYF	TGCGCCAGCAGCTCTCGGACAGGGATCACCTACGAGCAGTACTTC
NA	NA	TRBV5-1	TRBJ1-1	CASSMTGDNTEAFF	TGCGCCAGCAGCATGACCGGGGATAACACTGAAGCTTTCTTT
NA	NA	TRBV11-2	TRBJ2-5	CASSFLETQYF	TGTGCCAGCAGCTTTCTCGAGACCCAGTACTTC
NA	NA	TRBV20-1	TRBJ1-2	CSVRRGFGYTF	TGCAGTGTCAGGCGGGGGTTTGGCTACACCTTC
NA	NA	TRBV6-5	TRBJ1-2	CASRKTLSPIYGYTF	TGTGCCAGCAGAAAAACCCTGAGTCCTATCTATGGCTACACCTTC
few	NA	TRBV30	TRBJ2-5	CAWSPGVRETQYF	TGTGCCTGGAGTCCAGGGGTTCGAGAGACCCAGTACTTC
once	TRBD2	TRBV15	TRBJ2-5	CATSSGGGGSYQETQYF	TGTGCCACCAGCAGTGGGGGCGGGGGGTCGTACCAAGAGACCCAGTACTTC
NA	TRBD1	TRBV6-4	TRBJ2-1	CASSDSWTGFRNEQFF	TGTGCCAGCAGTGACTCCTGGACAGGTTTCCGCAATGAGCAGTTCTTC
NA	TRBD1	TRBV10-3	TRBJ2-7	CAIGTGGSYEQYF	TGTGCCATCGGGACAGGGGGAAGCTACGAGCAGTACTTC
few	TRBD2	TRBV2	TRBJ2-3	CASSFTSGPAGTQYF	TGTGCCAGCAGCTTCACTAGCGGCCCCGCGGGTACGCAGTATTTT
NA	NA	TRBV4-1	TRBJ1-1	CASSQDRSLNTEAFF	TGCGCCAGCAGCCAAGATCGGAGCCTGAACACTGAAGCTTTCTTT
NA	NA	TRBV6-6	TRBJ2-5	CASSYIASVETQYF	TGTGCCAGCAGTTATATTGCTAGCGTAGAGACCCAGTACTTC
NA	NA	TRBV11-2	TRBJ2-3	CASSPDNTDTQYF	TGTGCCAGCAGCCCCGACAACACAGATACGCAGTATTTT
NA	TRBD1	TRBV6-6	TRBJ1-5	CASSTGGWSNQPQHF	TGTGCCAGCAGCACAGGGGGCTGGAGCAATCAGCCCCAGCATTTT
NA	TRBD1	TRBV5-1	TRBJ1-3	CASSGGQDYSGNTIYF	TGCGCCAGCAGCGGCGGACAGGATTACTCTGGAAACACCATATATTTT
NA	TRBD1	TRBV5-1	TRBJ2-7	CASSRDRGYEQYF	TGCGCCAGCAGCAGGGACAGGGGCTACGAGCAGTACTTC
NA	NA	TRBV6-1	TRBJ2-1	CASSEVGAPYNEQFF	TGTGCCAGCAGTGAAGTGGGGGCCCCTTACAATGAGCAGTTCTTC
NA	NA	TRBV7-2	TRBJ1-1	CASSYLSTETEAFF	TGTGCCAGCAGCTACCTCTCGACTGAAACTGAAGCTTTCTTT
NA	NA	TRBV30	TRBJ1-5	CAWSSSNHNQPQHF	TGTGCCTGGAGTTCCAGTAATCACAATCAGCCCCAGCATTTT
NA	TRBD1	TRBV2	TRBJ2-5	CASSVGTGVETQYF	TGTGCCAGCAGTGTTGGGACAGGGGTGGAAACCCAGTACTTC
NA	TRBD1	TRBV7-2	TRBJ1-4	CASSLRQGPTATNEKLFF	TGTGCCAGCAGCTTAAGACAGGGCCCCACCGCAACTAATGAAAAACTGTTTTTT
NA	TRBD2	TRBV30	TRBJ2-1	CAWILPGRNEQFF	TGTGCCTGGATCTTACCCGGGAGGAATGAGCAGTTCTTC
NA	NA	TRBV30	TRBJ2-7	CAWSSNYYEQYF	TGTGCCTGGAGTAGCAACTACTACGAGCAGTACTTC
NA	TRBD2	TRBV7-9	TRBJ2-7	CASSFGASGVNEQYF	TGTGCCAGCAGCTTTGGGGCTAGCGGGGTAAACGAGCAGTACTTC